This T cell receptor beta chain stems from a study of CD8 T cells in ankylosing spondylitis. General observations from the study: Disease-linked clones displayed a CD8+ phenotype and appeared relatively rarely in peripheral blood. Significantly higher representation of disease-linked clones was reported for matched ankylosing spondylitis synovial fluid.

TCRdb processed the 5' RACE reads anew with MiXCR; each CDR3 protein has one entry. Of approximately 250,000 distinct CDR3 sequences listed, over 9.5% are singletons. This clonotype was seen more than once but under ten times. Its matching antigen is unknown. Sequencing input: blood, either unsorted or a sorted T cell fraction (not recorded which). The sequence came from a male donor with ankylosing spondylitis or in good health (not recorded which).

CDR3 nucleotide sequence: TGTGCCTGGAGTCTGGGTCGTACCCCCACCGGGGAGCTGTTTTTT. It is translated as CAWSLGRTPTGELFF. The chain links TRBV30 to TRBJ2-2; unclear D gene. V dropped 2 bases and J dropped 4 bases, with 14 bases sitting between them. Germline-derived CDR1 and CDR2 are GTSNPN and SVGIG (reference sequence). The CDR3 contains 15 residues.